This T cell receptor (beta chain) comes out of a study of cytomegalovirus exposure and HLA in healthy donors. Study in general: Earlier, some 180 million T cells were analyzed, and over 95 million unique TCR beta sequences were found among them. The study, taken as a whole, reports: Most sequenced TCRs were rare (though some public TCRs occurred in many donors).

13 Jbeta primers and 60 Vbeta primers were used for the PCR. Sequencing used immunoSEQ multiplex PCR; TCRdb keeps in-frame clones, though not all of them. The sample table includes tens of thousands of clones. Trimming cost V 7 bases and J 1 base; bases outside gene matches: 9. Germline V gene lookup returns CDR1 LNHDA and CDR2 SQIVND (reference sequence). The CDR3 runs to 15 residues. In regard to this clone: Its antigen is unidentified.

This clonotype was sampled from a man aged 18 to 30 in good health and CMV-seropositive. J is TRBJ1-1 and V is TRBV19; 7 bases align to TRBD1. Sequencing was done on a sample of PBMCs. CDR3: CASIDQGGRNTEAFF. CDR3 nucleotide sequence: TGTGCCAGTATCGACCAGGGGGGTCGGAACACTGAAGCTTTCTTT. Filled out from reference TRBV19 and TRBJ1-1, the complete variable domain reads DGGITQSPKYLFRKEGQNVTLSCEQNLNHDAMYWYRQDPGQGLRLIYYSQIVNDFQKGDIAEGYSVSREKKESFPLTVTSAQKNPTAFYLCASIDQGGRNTEAFFGQGTRLTVV.